The rows below give T cell receptor beta chains drawn from one sample of a study of CD8 T cells in ankylosing spondylitis. TCRdb passed the 5' RACE reads through MiXCR, listing each CDR3 protein once. The sample yields approximately 540,000 distinct CDR3 sequences, over 9.5% seen once. The sample taken for sequencing was blood, either unsorted or a sorted T cell fraction (not recorded which). The receptors were gathered from a male donor with ankylosing spondylitis. Each CDR3 is given with its conserved first and last residue. The D gene is left open where the match is weak. Part of the rows lack a size; the others show once, few, many or a class for expanded clones.

clone_size d_call j_call v_call cdr3_length cdr3_aa cdr3_nt
NA TRBD2 TRBJ2-7 TRBV12-3/TRBV12-4 14 CASSLRGEGYEQYF TGTGCCAGCAGTTTACGGGGGGAGGGCTACGAGCAGTACTTC
NA NA TRBJ1-1 TRBV5-1 15 CASSLTTARNTEAFF TGCGCCAGCAGCTTGACGACAGCGCGGAACACTGAAGCTTTCTTT
NA TRBD2 TRBJ2-7 TRBV20-1 14 CSANSGSATYEQYF TGCAGTGCTAATAGCGGGAGTGCAACCTACGAGCAGTACTTC
few NA TRBJ2-5 TRBV6-6 13 CASSPGGGETQYF TGTGCCAGCAGCCCCGGGGGAGGAGAGACCCAGTACTTC
NA NA TRBJ2-2 TRBV7-2 17 CASSPNRARANTGELFF TGTGCCAGCAGCCCTAATCGGGCCAGGGCGAACACCGGGGAGCTGTTTTTT
many TRBD1 TRBJ2-7 TRBV7-9 14 CASSFDRGLYEQYF TGTGCCAGCAGCTTCGACAGGGGGCTCTACGAGCAGTACTTC
many TRBD2 TRBJ2-2 TRBV5-1 15 CASNWASGNTGELFF TGCGCCAGCAATTGGGCTAGCGGTAACACCGGGGAGCTGTTTTTT
many TRBD2 TRBJ2-1 TRBV5-1 15 CASSGASGSYNEQFF TGCGCCAGTTCCGGTGCTAGCGGGTCCTACAATGAGCAGTTCTTC
many NA TRBJ2-3 TRBV7-2 14 CASSLMGTTDTQYF TGTGCCAGCAGCCTAATGGGCACTACAGATACGCAGTATTTT
NA TRBD2 TRBJ2-1 TRBV11-2 15 CASIGLAGGYNEQFF TGTGCCAGCATCGGACTAGCGGGAGGGTATAATGAGCAGTTCTTC
NA NA TRBJ2-5 TRBV20-1 12 CSASPTRETQYF TGCAGTGCCAGTCCAACACGGGAGACCCAGTACTTC
once TRBD2 TRBJ2-3 TRBV2 15 CASSELAGVIDTQYF TGTGCCAGCAGTGAGCTAGCGGGAGTAATAGATACGCAGTATTTT
NA NA TRBJ2-7 TRBV3-1 14 CASSQGGPWVEQYF TGTGCCAGCAGCCAAGGAGGACCCTGGGTCGAGCAGTACTTC
medium-sized TRBD1 TRBJ2-3 TRBV29-1 12 CSTGRGPDTQYF TGCAGCACGGGCAGGGGGCCAGATACGCAGTATTTT
many NA TRBJ1-1 TRBV5-1 14 CASSGIAWDTEAFF TGCGCCAGCAGCGGGATAGCTTGGGACACTGAAGCTTTCTTT
NA NA TRBJ1-4 TRBV5-1 14 CASSSGDPNEKLFF TGCGCCAGCAGCTCGGGAGACCCTAATGAAAAACTGTTTTTT
NA TRBD1 TRBJ2-2 TRBV7-9 15 CASSLGQANTAELFF TGTGCCAGCAGCTTGGGACAGGCGAACACCGCGGAGCTGTTTTTT
many TRBD1 TRBJ2-5 TRBV5-1 15 CASSSNTDRAETQYF TGCGCCAGCAGCTCCAATACGGACAGGGCAGAGACCCAGTACTTC
many NA TRBJ2-5 TRBV7-9 15 CASSLAGQFQETQYF TGTGCCAGCAGCTTAGCCGGACAGTTCCAAGAGACCCAGTACTTC
NA TRBD2 TRBJ2-1 TRBV20-1 15 CSARVGGVYYNEQFF TGCAGTGCTAGAGTTGGGGGGGTCTACTACAATGAGCAGTTCTTC
many NA TRBJ2-1 TRBV12-3/TRBV12-4 12 CASSGLGNEQFF TGTGCCAGCAGTGGGTTGGGCAATGAGCAGTTCTTC
many NA TRBJ2-1 TRBV9 15 CASSKAPGPYNEQFF TGTGCCAGCAGCAAGGCCCCGGGACCATACAATGAGCAGTTCTTC
few NA TRBJ2-6 TRBV10-3 14 CAISPGAGANVLTF TGTGCCATCAGCCCAGGGGCTGGGGCCAACGTCCTGACTTTC
many NA TRBJ1-4 TRBV20-1 13 CSAPRGWGEKLFF TGCAGTGCTCCACGGGGCTGGGGTGAAAAACTGTTTTTT
NA NA TRBJ1-1 TRBV6-6 13 CASSSLSDTEAFF TGTGCCAGCAGTTCATTGAGTGACACTGAAGCTTTCTTT
NA TRBD2 TRBJ2-1 TRBV3-1 15 CASSQGGLAVNEQFF TGTGCCAGCAGCCAAGGAGGACTAGCAGTGAATGAGCAGTTCTTC
many TRBD1 TRBJ1-1 TRBV20-1 13 CSAWTGSNTEAFF TGCAGTGCTTGGACAGGGTCGAACACTGAAGCTTTCTTT
NA NA TRBJ2-4 TRBV29-1 13 CSVKDTTENIQYF TGCAGCGTGAAGGACACAACGGAGAACATTCAGTACTTC
many NA TRBJ2-7 TRBV6-1 16 CASSEVGSGRLYEQYF TGTGCCAGCAGTGAAGTGGGATCGGGACGCCTCTACGAGCAGTACTTC
NA TRBD2 TRBJ2-1 TRBV24-1 16 CATTGTSGSSYNEQFF TGTGCCACCACAGGGACTAGCGGTAGCTCCTACAATGAGCAGTTCTTC
NA NA TRBJ2-1 TRBV11-2 14 CASSAWDSRDEQFF TGTGCCAGCAGCGCCTGGGACTCGCGGGATGAGCAGTTCTTC
NA TRBD1 TRBJ2-1 TRBV15 14 CATQPGQARNEQFF TGTGCCACTCAACCGGGACAGGCAAGGAATGAGCAGTTCTTC
many TRBD2 TRBJ2-1 TRBV3-1 14 CASSRASGSSEQFF TGTGCCAGCAGCCGCGCTAGCGGGAGTTCTGAGCAGTTCTTC
NA TRBD1 TRBJ2-5 TRBV24-1 16 CATSDPFYDREETQYF TGTGCCACCAGTGACCCCTTTTATGACAGGGAAGAGACCCAGTACTTC
few TRBD2 TRBJ2-1 TRBV4-1 15 CASSQKLAGGWEQFF TGCGCCAGCAGCCAAAAACTAGCGGGAGGGTGGGAGCAGTTCTTC
NA NA TRBJ2-6 TRBV19 13 CASTSLGANVLTF TGTGCCAGTACCTCACTGGGGGCCAACGTCCTGACTTTC
few TRBD1 TRBJ1-1 TRBV11-2 14 CASSLGDRPTEAFF TGTGCCAGCAGCTTAGGGGACAGACCCACTGAAGCTTTCTTT
NA TRBD2 TRBJ2-1 TRBV20-1 18 CSAPGEAGGPSSYNEQFF TGCAGTGCCCCCGGGGAGGCGGGAGGGCCGAGCTCCTACAATGAGCAGTTCTTC
NA NA TRBJ1-1 TRBV7-9 12 CASQIGNTEAFF TGTGCCAGCCAGATAGGGAACACTGAAGCTTTCTTT
few NA TRBJ2-5 TRBV15 14 CATSSRSGQETQYF TGTGCCACCAGCAGTAGAAGCGGGCAAGAGACCCAGTACTTC
NA TRBD2 TRBJ2-3 TRBV19 15 CASRGLAGATDTQYF TGTGCCAGTAGGGGACTAGCGGGAGCGACAGATACGCAGTATTTT
few TRBD1 TRBJ2-1 TRBV6-2/TRBV6-3 15 CASRKTGGEYNEQFF TGTGCCAGCAGGAAGACAGGGGGTGAATACAATGAGCAGTTCTTC
NA TRBD2 TRBJ2-7 TRBV20-1 13 CSARAGSSYEQYF TGCAGTGCTCGAGCGGGGAGCTCCTACGAGCAGTACTTC
many TRBD1 TRBJ1-2 TRBV5-1 14 CASSPTGEGYGYTF TGCGCCAGCAGCCCGACAGGGGAAGGGTATGGCTACACCTTC
NA NA TRBJ2-5 TRBV7-8 15 CASSLVRQGQETQYF TGTGCCAGCAGCTTAGTGCGTCAGGGACAAGAGACCCAGTACTTC
many NA TRBJ2-1 TRBV11-2 15 CASSKVGGTYNEQFF TGTGCCAGCAGTAAAGTGGGGGGCACCTACAATGAGCAGTTCTTC
many NA TRBJ2-3 TRBV7-9 15 CASSLSSPSTDTQYF TGTGCCAGCAGCTTATCGTCCCCTTCCACAGATACGCAGTATTTT
NA NA TRBJ2-3 TRBV9 15 CASSARDKSTDTQYF TGTGCCAGCAGCGCCCGGGACAAGTCCACAGATACGCAGTATTTT
NA TRBD2 TRBJ2-5 TRBV20-1 14 CSARVQREDGTQYF TGCAGTGCTAGAGTCCAGCGGGAGGACGGGACCCAGTACTTC
few NA TRBJ1-2 TRBV5-1 14 CASSLEGPDYGYTF TGCGCCAGCAGCTTGGAGGGACCGGATTATGGCTACACCTTC
few TRBD2 TRBJ2-1 TRBV20-1 11 CSARTSGEQFF TGCAGTGCCAGGACTAGCGGGGAGCAGTTCTTC
few NA TRBJ1-3 TRBV7-9 15 CASSLVGSLRDTIYF TGTGCCAGCAGCTTAGTTGGGAGCCTGAGAGACACCATATATTTT